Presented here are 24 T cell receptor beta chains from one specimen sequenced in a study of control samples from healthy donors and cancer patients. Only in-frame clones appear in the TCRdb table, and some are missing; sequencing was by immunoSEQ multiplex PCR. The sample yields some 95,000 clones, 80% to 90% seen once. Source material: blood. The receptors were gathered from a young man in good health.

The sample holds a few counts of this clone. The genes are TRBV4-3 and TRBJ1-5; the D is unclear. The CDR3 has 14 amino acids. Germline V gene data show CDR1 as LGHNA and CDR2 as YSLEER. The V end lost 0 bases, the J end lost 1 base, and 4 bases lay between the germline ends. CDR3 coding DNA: TGCGCCAGCAGCCAAGAGGTGAGCAATCAGCCCCAGCATTTT. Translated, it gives CASSQEVSNQPQHF.

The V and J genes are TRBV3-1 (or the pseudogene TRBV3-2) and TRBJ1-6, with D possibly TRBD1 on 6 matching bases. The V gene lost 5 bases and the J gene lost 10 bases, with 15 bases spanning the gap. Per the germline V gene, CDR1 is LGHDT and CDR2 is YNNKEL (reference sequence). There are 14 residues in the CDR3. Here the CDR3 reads CASSSRQAESPLHF. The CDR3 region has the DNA TGTGCCAGCAGCTCACGACAGGCTGAATCACCCCTCCACTTT.

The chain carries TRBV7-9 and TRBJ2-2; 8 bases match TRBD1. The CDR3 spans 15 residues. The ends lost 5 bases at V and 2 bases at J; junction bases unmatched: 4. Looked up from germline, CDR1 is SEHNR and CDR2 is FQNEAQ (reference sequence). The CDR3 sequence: CASSPDRGNTGELFF. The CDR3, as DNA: TGTGCCAGCAGCCCCGACAGGGGCAACACCGGGGAGCTGTTTTTT.

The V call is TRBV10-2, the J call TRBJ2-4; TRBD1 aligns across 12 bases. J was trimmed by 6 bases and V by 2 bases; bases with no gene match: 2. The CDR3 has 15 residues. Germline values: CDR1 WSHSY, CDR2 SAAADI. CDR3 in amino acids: CASSEEGQGANIQYF. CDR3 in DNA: TGCGCCAGCAGTGAGGAGGGACAGGGGGCAAACATTCAGTACTTC.

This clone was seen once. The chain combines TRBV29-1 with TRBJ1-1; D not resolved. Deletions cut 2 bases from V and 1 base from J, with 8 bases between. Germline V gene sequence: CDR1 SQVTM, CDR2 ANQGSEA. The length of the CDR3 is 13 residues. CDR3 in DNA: TGCAGCGTTGAACGCTCCTCGAACACTGAAGCTTTCTTT. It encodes CSVERSSNTEAFF.

The CDR3 sequence is CASSISGTANNEQFF. In DNA form, the CDR3 reads TGTGCCAGTAGTATCTCTGGGACAGCAAACAATGAGCAGTTCTTC. This chain links TRBV19 with TRBJ2-1; 7 bases align to TRBD1. Germline trimming cut 3 bases from V and 5 bases from J; bases unmatched to any gene: 7. The CDR3 covers 15 residues. The germline V gene has CDR1 LNHDA and CDR2 SQIVND (reference sequence).

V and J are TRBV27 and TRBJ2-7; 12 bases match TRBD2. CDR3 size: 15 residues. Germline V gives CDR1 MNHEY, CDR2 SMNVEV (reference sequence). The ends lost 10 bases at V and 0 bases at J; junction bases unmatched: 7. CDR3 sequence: CATGMGLAGSYEQYF. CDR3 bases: TGTGCCACCGGAATGGGACTAGCGGGCTCCTACGAGCAGTACTTC.

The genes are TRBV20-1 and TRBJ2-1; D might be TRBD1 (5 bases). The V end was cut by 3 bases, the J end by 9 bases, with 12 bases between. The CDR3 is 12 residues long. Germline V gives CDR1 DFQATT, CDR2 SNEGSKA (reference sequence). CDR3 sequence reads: CSASLVQGEQFF. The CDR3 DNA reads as TGCAGTGCTAGTCTGGTGCAGGGTGAGCAGTTCTTC.

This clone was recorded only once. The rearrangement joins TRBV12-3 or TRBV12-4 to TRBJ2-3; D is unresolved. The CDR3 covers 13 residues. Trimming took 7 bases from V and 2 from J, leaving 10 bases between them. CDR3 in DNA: TGTGCCAGCAAGTACGGGCACACAGATACGCAGTATTTT. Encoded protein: CASKYGHTDTQYF.

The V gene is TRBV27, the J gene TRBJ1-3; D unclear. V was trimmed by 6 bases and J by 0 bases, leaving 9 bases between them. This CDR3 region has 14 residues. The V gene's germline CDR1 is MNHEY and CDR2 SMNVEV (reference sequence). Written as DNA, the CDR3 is TGTGCCAGCAGCCCCCGGGCCTCTGGAAACACCATATATTTT. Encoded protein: CASSPRASGNTIYF.

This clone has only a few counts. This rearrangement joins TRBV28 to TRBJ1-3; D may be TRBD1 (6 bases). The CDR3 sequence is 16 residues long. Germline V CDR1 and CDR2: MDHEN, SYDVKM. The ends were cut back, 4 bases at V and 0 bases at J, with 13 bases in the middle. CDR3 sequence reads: CASSSAGTPSGNTIYF. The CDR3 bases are TGTGCCAGCAGTTCAGCCGGGACACCCTCTGGAAACACCATATATTTT.

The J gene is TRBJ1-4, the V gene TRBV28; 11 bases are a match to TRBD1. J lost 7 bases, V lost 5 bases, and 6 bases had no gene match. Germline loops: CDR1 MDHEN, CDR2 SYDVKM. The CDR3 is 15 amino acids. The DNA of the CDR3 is TGTGCCAGCAGTCCCCGGGGGACAGGGGGTGAAAAACTGTTTTTT. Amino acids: CASSPRGTGGEKLFF. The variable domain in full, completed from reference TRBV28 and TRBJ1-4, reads DVKVTQSSRYLVKRTGEKVFLECVQDMDHENMFWYRQDPGLGLRLIYFSYDVKMKEKGDIPEGYSVSREKKERFSLILESASTNQTSMYLCASSPRGTGGEKLFFGSGTQLSVL.

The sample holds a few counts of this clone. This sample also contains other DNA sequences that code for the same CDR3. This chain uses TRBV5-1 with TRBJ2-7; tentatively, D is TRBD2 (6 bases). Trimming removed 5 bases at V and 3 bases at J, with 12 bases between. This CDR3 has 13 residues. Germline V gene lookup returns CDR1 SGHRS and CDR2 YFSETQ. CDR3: CASREGASYEQYF. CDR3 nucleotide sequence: TGCGCCAGCAGGGAGGGTGCGAGCTACGAGCAGTACTTC.

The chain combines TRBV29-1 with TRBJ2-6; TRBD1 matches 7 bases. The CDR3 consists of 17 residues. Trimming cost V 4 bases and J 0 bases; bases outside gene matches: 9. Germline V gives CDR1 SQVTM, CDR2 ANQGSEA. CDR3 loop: CSVVDRDPHSGANVLTF. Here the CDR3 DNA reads TGCAGCGTTGTTGACAGGGACCCACACTCTGGGGCCAACGTCCTGACTTTC.

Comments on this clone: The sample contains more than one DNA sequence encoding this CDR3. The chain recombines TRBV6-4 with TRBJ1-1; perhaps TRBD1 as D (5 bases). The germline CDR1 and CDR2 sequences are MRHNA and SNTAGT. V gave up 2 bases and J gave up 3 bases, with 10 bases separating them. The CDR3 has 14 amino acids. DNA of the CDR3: TGTGCCAGCAGTGACGGGTCAGGGTACACTGAAGCTTTCTTT. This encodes CASSDGSGYTEAFF.

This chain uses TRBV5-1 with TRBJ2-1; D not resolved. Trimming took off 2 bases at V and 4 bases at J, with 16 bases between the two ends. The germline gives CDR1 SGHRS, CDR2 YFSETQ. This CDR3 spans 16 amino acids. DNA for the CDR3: TGCGCCAGCAGCTTTAATACAAGGGAACTATACAATGAGCAGTTCTTC. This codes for CASSFNTRELYNEQFF. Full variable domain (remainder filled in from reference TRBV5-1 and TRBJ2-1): KAGVTQTPRYLIKTRGQQVTLSCSPISGHRSVSWYQQTPGQGLQFLFEYFSETQRNKGNFPGRFSGRQFSNSRSEMNVSTLELGDSALYLCASSFNTRELYNEQFFGPGTRLTVL.

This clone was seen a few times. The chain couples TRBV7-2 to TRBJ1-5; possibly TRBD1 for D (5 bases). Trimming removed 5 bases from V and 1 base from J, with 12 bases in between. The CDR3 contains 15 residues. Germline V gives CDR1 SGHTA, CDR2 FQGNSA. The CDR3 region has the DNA TGTGCCAGCAGCGTCTCCGGGACGAGCAATCAGCCCCAGCATTTT. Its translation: CASSVSGTSNQPQHF.

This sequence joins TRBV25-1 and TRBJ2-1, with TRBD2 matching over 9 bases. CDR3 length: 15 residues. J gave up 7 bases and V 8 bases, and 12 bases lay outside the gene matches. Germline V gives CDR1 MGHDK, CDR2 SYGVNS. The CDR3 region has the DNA TGTGCCAGCGGAATAAGCGGGAGGCGAGTAAATGAGCAGTTCTTC. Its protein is CASGISGRRVNEQFF.

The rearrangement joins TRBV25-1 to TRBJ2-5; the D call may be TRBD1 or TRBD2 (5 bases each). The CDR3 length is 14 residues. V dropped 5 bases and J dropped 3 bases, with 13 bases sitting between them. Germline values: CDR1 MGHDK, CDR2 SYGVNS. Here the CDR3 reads CASSPLGVEETQYF. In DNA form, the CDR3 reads TGTGCCAGCAGTCCCCTGGGGGTTGAAGAGACCCAGTACTTC.

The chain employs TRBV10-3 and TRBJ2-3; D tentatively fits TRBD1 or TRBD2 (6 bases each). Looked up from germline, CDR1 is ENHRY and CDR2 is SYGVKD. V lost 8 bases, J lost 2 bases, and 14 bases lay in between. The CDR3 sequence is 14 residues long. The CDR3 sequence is CAIGGRPLTDTQYF. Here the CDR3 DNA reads TGTGCCATCGGGGGGCGGCCTCTCACAGATACGCAGTATTTT.

This chain's CDR3 is CASSESATSGSTRSEQFF. Written as DNA, the CDR3 is TGTGCCAGCAGTGAATCTGCAACTAGCGGGAGTACTCGATCTGAGCAGTTCTTC. The V gene is TRBV25-1, the J gene TRBJ2-1; TRBD2 agrees at 11 bases. The CDR3 spans 18 residues. Looked up from germline, CDR1 is MGHDK and CDR2 is SYGVNS. The V gene end was trimmed by 1 base and the J gene end by 9 bases; junction bases not matched to a gene: 14.

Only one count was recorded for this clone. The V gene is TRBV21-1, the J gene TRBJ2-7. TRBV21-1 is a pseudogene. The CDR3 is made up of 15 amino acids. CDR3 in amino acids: CASSARGGTGCEQYF. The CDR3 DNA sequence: TGTGCCAGCAGCGCCAGGGGGGGTACGGGTTGCGAGCAGTACTTC.

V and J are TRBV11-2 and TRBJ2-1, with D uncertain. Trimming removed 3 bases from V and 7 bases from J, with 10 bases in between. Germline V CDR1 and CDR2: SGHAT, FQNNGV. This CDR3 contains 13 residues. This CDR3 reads CASSLAVLNEQFF. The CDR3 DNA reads TGTGCCAGCAGCTTGGCAGTCCTGAATGAGCAGTTCTTC.

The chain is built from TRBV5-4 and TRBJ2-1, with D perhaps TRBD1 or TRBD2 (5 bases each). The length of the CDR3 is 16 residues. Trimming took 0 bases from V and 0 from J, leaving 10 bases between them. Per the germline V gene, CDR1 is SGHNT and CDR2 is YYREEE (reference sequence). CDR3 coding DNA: TGTGCCAGCAGCTTGGAGGCAGGGAGCTCCTACAATGAGCAGTTCTTC. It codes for CASSLEAGSSYNEQFF.